The 28 T cell receptor beta chains in this list originate from one sample, sequenced in a study of vaccination and CD4 T cells after COVID-19. Cultured CD4+ T cells had their DNA profiled by the Oncomine TCR Beta short-read assay. TCRdb redid the calling of the PCR reads with MiXCR, one entry per CDR3 protein. The data contain over 15,000 distinct CDR3 sequences, around 47% of them singletons. These receptors have no identified antigens. Treatment reported: approximately 9-day PBMC culture with coronavirus spike peptide pools or control peptides (ViraFEST assay). The sample here was CD4+ T cells from blood, cultured in vitro, taken before SARS-CoV-2 vaccination. The receptors were gathered from a human donor who had recovered from COVID-19.

For the CDR3, the DNA is TGTGCCAGCAGTCTCCAAATGCGAAACTATGGCTACACCTTC. Translating it yields CASSLQMRNYGYTF. The rearrangement links TRBV28 to TRBJ1-2; the D is unclear. Germline CDR1 MDHEN, CDR2 SYDVKM. Trimming took off 5 bases at V and 2 bases at J, with 12 bases between the two ends. This CDR3 is built from 14 residues.

This sequence joins TRBV2 and TRBJ1-5; D not certain. V lost 0 bases and J 9 bases, leaving 9 bases between the germline ends. The germline CDR1 and CDR2 sequences are SNHLY and FYNNEI. The CDR3 runs 13 residues. CDR3 amino acids: CASSEAEERPQHF. In DNA, the CDR3 is TGTGCCAGCAGTGAAGCTGAGGAGCGGCCCCAGCATTTT.

This clonotype was seen a few times. The chain couples TRBV15 to TRBJ1-1; no clear D gene. The V and J ends lost 0 bases and 1 base respectively, with 6 bases between them. Looked up from germline, CDR1 is LNHNV and CDR2 is YYDKDF (reference sequence). The CDR3 runs to 14 residues. The CDR3 reads CATSRDITNTEAFF. CDR3 nucleotide sequence: TGTGCCACCAGCAGAGATATAACGAACACTGAAGCTTTCTTT. Combining the CDR3 with reference TRBV15 and TRBJ1-1 gives the whole variable domain DAMVIQNPRYQVTQFGKPVTLSCSQTLNHNVMYWYQQKSSQAPKLLFHYYDKDFNNEADTPDNFQSRRPNTSFCFLDIRSPGLGDTAMYLCATSRDITNTEAFFGQGTRLTVV.

There are a few counts of this clonotype. This chain connects TRBV19 to TRBJ2-7, with D tentatively TRBD1 (6 bases). The V end lost 5 bases, the J end lost 6 bases, and 14 bases lay between the germline ends. This CDR3 is built from 13 residues. Per the germline V gene, CDR1 is LNHDA and CDR2 is SQIVND (reference sequence). The CDR3 DNA follows: TGTGCCAGTAGTCAACAGGGAAAGAGCGAGCAGTACTTC. As protein: CASSQQGKSEQYF.

The chain is built from TRBV7-3 and TRBJ2-1, with D possibly being TRBD2 (5 bases). Germline loops: CDR1 SGHTA, CDR2 FQGTGA. V lost 1 base and J lost 1, with 11 bases in between. This CDR3 is built from 16 residues. The CDR3 loop is CASSLSGGGSYNEQFF. CDR3 DNA sequence: TGTGCCAGCAGCTTAAGCGGCGGCGGGTCCTACAATGAGCAGTTCTTC.

The chain is built from TRBV11-3 and TRBJ1-1; 7 bases agree with TRBD1. The CDR3 length is 13 residues. The V segment lost 5 bases and the J segment 9 bases; nucleotides outside the gene matches: 9. Germline assignment: CDR1 SGHNT and CDR2 YENEEA. The CDR3 is CASSPGQGVKAFF. CDR3 coding DNA: TGTGCCAGCAGCCCAGGGCAGGGGGTAAAAGCTTTCTTT.

As concerns this clonotype: Mismatch with germline at one junction end may stem from a read error. The rearrangement links TRBV7-9 to TRBJ2-1; 12 nucleotides match TRBD2. CDR1 is SEHNR, CDR2 FQNEAQ, per germline (reference sequence). The CDR3 contains 16 residues. CDR3 nucleotides: TGCGCCAGCAGCTTACGAGGACTAGCGGGGAGTGATGAGCAGTTCTTC. It encodes CASSLRGLAGSDEQFF.

V is TRBV20-1 and J is TRBJ2-7, with unresolved D. V lost 5 bases and J 1 base, leaving 6 bases between the germline ends. This CDR3 comprises 11 residues. The germline CDR1 and CDR2 sequences are DFQATT and SNEGSKA (reference sequence). CDR3 bases: TGCAGTGCTCCCCTTTCCTACGAGCAGTACTTC. Translation gives CSAPLSYEQYF.

CDR3 nucleotides: TGTGCCAGCAGCCGAGGGACGGCCTCCTATGGCTACACCTTC. It yields the protein CASSRGTASYGYTF. The chain links TRBV5-6 to TRBJ1-2, with a tentative D call TRBD1 (5 bases). The germline V gene encodes CDR1 SGHDT and CDR2 YYEEEE. The CDR3 spans 14 residues. Trimming removed 4 bases from V and 4 bases from J, with 14 bases in between.

This clonotype is medium-sized in the sample. This chain uses TRBV12-3 or TRBV12-4 with TRBJ2-5, with TRBD2 matching 12 bases. The length of the CDR3 is 15 residues. The junction had 7 bases not matched to a gene; V was cut back by 5 bases and J by 6 bases. The CDR3, as DNA: TGTGCCAGCAGTATGACTAGCGGGAGTGGAAAGACCCAGTACTTC. Its translation: CASSMTSGSGKTQYF.

The chain joins TRBV27 to TRBJ1-6, with a possible D match to TRBD1 (5 bases). The V and J ends lost 0 bases and 2 bases respectively, with 14 bases between them. The CDR3 has 18 amino acids. The germline V gene has CDR1 MNHEY and CDR2 SMNVEV (reference sequence). The CDR3: CASSLSGGDRTYNSPLHF. CDR3 sequence (DNA): TGTGCCAGCAGTTTATCGGGGGGAGACAGAACCTATAATTCACCCCTCCACTTT.

This clonotype was seen a few times. The V call is TRBV6-2 or TRBV6-3, the J call TRBJ2-1, with 9 bases aligning to TRBD2. Trimming removed 5 bases from V and 8 bases from J; junction bases left unmatched: 10. The CDR3 has 15 residues. Germline values: CDR1 MNHEY, CDR2 SVGEGT. Written as DNA, the CDR3 is TGTGCCAGCAGTCCCCCGGGACTAGCAAGCGATGAGCAGTTCTTC. It encodes CASSPPGLASDEQFF.

The chain combines TRBV19 with TRBJ1-5; 9 bases map to TRBD1. Per germline, CDR1 LNHDA and CDR2 SQIVND (reference sequence). This CDR3 is 16 amino acids long. Trimming cost V 5 bases and J 6 bases; bases outside gene matches: 11. DNA of the CDR3: TGTGCCAGTAGTGCCGGGGACAGGGCACTCCGTCAGCCCCAGCATTTT. Translated: CASSAGDRALRQPQHF.

This clonotype was detected a few times. The V and J genes are TRBV28 and TRBJ2-3, with D possibly being TRBD1 (6 bases). CDR1 is MDHEN, CDR2 SYDVKM, per germline. This CDR3 spans 15 amino acids. With 5 bases removed from V and 5 bases from J, the gap between germline ends came to 17 bases. Here the CDR3 reads CASSGYRVGIDTQYF. CDR3 in DNA: TGTGCCAGCAGTGGTTACAGGGTGGGAATAGATACGCAGTATTTT.

The chain carries TRBV27 and TRBJ2-1; unclear D gene. CDR1 MNHEY and CDR2 SMNVEV come from the germline V gene (reference sequence). The V gene lost 6 bases and the J gene lost 8 bases, with 11 bases spanning the gap. The CDR3 spans 12 residues. The CDR3, as DNA: TGTGCCAGCAGGACCCGGGTCCATGAGCAGTTCTTC. This translates into CASRTRVHEQFF.

This clonotype has a handful of counts. The V gene is TRBV29-1, the J gene TRBJ2-2, with D unclear. The CDR3 covers 11 residues. Germline loops: CDR1 SQVTM, CDR2 ANQGSEA. The V and J ends lost 1 base and 7 bases respectively, with 4 bases between them. The CDR3 DNA follows: TGCAGCGTTGAAGTAGGCGGGGAGCTGTTTTTT. Translating it yields CSVEVGGELFF.

The chain carries TRBV6-2 or TRBV6-3 and TRBJ2-3; D might be TRBD1 (6 bases). This CDR3 region has 14 residues. CDR1 and CDR2 (germline): MNHEY, SVGEGT. Trimming cost V 5 bases and J 1 base, with 10 bases left between them. CDR3 DNA sequence: TGTGCCAGCAGTACGCGGACAGGCACAGATACGCAGTATTTT. Translated, it gives CASSTRTGTDTQYF.

V is TRBV7-2 and J is TRBJ1-2; tentative D call: TRBD1 (5 bases). V dropped 3 bases and J dropped 7 bases, with 18 bases sitting between them. Germline lookup yields CDR1 SGHTA and CDR2 FQGNSA. The CDR3 has 15 residues. The CDR3 region is CASSLGRGSGLGYTF. The CDR3, as DNA: TGTGCCAGCAGCTTGGGACGGGGGTCGGGGCTTGGCTACACCTTC.

This chain uses TRBV27 with TRBJ1-2; 8 nucleotides align to TRBD1. The ends lost 6 bases at V and 4 bases at J; junction bases unmatched: 7. This CDR3 has 14 residues. Looked up from germline, CDR1 is MNHEY and CDR2 is SMNVEV (reference sequence). The CDR3, as DNA: TGTGCCAGCAGGCCGACAGGGGTTGGCTATGGCTACACCTTC. As protein: CASRPTGVGYGYTF.

In its sample, this clonotype was seen a few times. CDR3 amino acids: CASTVGSGANVLTF. The CDR3 region has the DNA TGTGCCAGCACCGTGGGCTCTGGGGCCAACGTCCTGACTTTC. This chain connects TRBV7-9 to TRBJ2-6; no definite D call. CDR1 and CDR2 (germline): SEHNR, FQNEAQ (reference sequence). Trimming cost V 7 bases and J 0 bases, with 7 bases left between them. This CDR3 is 14 amino acids long. Based on the CDR3 plus reference TRBV7-9 and TRBJ2-6, the full variable domain is DTGVSQNPRHKITKRGQNVTFRCDPISEHNRLYWYRQTLGQGPEFLTYFQNEAQLEKSRLLSDRFSAERPKGSFSTLEIQRTEQGDSAMYLCASTVGSGANVLTFGAGSRLTVL.

The chain joins TRBV7-9 to TRBJ1-1; weak D call: TRBD1 (5 bases). The CDR3 extends over 16 amino acids. CDR1 and CDR2 from the germline V gene are SEHNR and FQNEAQ (reference sequence). With 5 bases removed from V and 1 base from J, the gap between germline ends came to 17 bases. CDR3 amino acids: CASSDRQGLRNTEAFF. The CDR3 nucleotides are TGTGCCAGCAGCGATCGCCAGGGACTCAGGAACACTGAAGCTTTCTTT.

This clonotype was seen only a few times. V gene TRBV15 combines with J gene TRBJ2-2; D is perhaps TRBD2 (5 bases). Germline loops: CDR1 LNHNV, CDR2 YYDKDF (reference sequence). The CDR3 length is 13 residues. V lost 1 base and J 10 bases, leaving 10 bases between the germline ends. The CDR3, as DNA: TGTGCCACCAGCAGAGCTCCCGGGGAGGAGCTGTTTTTT. Translation: CATSRAPGEELFF.

DNA of the CDR3: TGTGCCAGCAGCTTAACTCTCGGGGGCTCCTACGAGCAGTACTTC. Its translation: CASSLTLGGSYEQYF. The chain joins TRBV7-9 to TRBJ2-7, with D perhaps matching TRBD2 (6 bases). Trimming shortened V by 2 bases and J by 0 bases, and 11 bases separated the two germline ends. This CDR3 is 15 amino acids long. Germline loops: CDR1 SEHNR, CDR2 FQNEAQ (reference sequence).

V usage is TRBV7-2 and J usage is TRBJ1-1; D is possibly TRBD1 (5 bases). There are 14 residues in the CDR3. The germline gives CDR1 SGHTA, CDR2 FQGNSA. V was shortened by 1 base and J by 1 base, with 7 bases between the two germline ends. CDR3: CASSLEGRNTEAFF. In nucleotides, the CDR3 is TGTGCCAGCAGCTTAGAGGGGAGGAACACTGAAGCTTTCTTT.

This clonotype has only a few counts. An end of the junction does not agree with germline; a read error may underlie this. The chain couples TRBV12-3 or TRBV12-4 to TRBJ2-1; D might be TRBD1 or TRBD2, each matching 5 bases. The CDR3 contains 12 residues. The CDR3 loop reads CASSLGTASWVF. As DNA, the CDR3 is TGTGCCAGCAGTCTCGGGACCGCTTCATGGGTCTTC.

A few counts support this clonotype. V and J are TRBV6-1 and TRBJ2-5; a weak D match, TRBD2 (5 bases). The CDR3 has 14 amino acids. CDR1 MNHNS and CDR2 SASEGT come from the germline V gene. Trimming left V 2 bases short and J 7 bases short, with 14 bases between. This CDR3 is CASSESGLAGTQYF. The DNA for the CDR3 is TGTGCCAGCAGTGAATCCGGTCTAGCCGGGACCCAGTACTTC.

The gene calls are TRBV29-1 and TRBJ1-1; D may be TRBD1 (6 bases). Trimming took 7 bases from V and 0 from J, leaving 12 bases between them. This CDR3 has 13 amino acids. Germline assignment: CDR1 SQVTM and CDR2 ANQGSEA. CDR3 region: CSGGGLVNTEAFF. The DNA of the CDR3 is TGCAGCGGAGGGGGGCTAGTGAACACTGAAGCTTTCTTT.

This clonotype has a handful of counts. The chain is built from TRBV6-5 and TRBJ2-2; D not certain. The CDR3 runs to 12 residues. Germline-derived CDR1 and CDR2 are MNHEY and SVGAGI. V was pared by 2 bases and J by 5 bases, with 3 bases between. CDR3 DNA sequence: TGTGCCAGCAGTTACACTACCGGGGAGCTGTTTTTT. This translates into CASSYTTGELFF.